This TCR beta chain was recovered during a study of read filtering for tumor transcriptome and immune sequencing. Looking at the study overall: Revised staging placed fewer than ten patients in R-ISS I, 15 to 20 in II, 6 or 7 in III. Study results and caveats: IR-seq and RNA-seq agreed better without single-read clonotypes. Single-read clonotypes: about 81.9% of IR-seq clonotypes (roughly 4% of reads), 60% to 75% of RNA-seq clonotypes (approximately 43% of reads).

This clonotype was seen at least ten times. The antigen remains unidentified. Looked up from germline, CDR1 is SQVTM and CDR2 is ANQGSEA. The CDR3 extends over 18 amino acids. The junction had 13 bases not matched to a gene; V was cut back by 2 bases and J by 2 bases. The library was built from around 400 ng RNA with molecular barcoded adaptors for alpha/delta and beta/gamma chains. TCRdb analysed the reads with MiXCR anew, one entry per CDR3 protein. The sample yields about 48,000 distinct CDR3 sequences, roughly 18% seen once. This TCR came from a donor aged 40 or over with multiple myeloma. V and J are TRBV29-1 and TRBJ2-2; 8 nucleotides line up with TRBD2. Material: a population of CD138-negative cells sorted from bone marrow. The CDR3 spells CSVETVPTSGGNTGELFF. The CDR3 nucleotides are TGCAGCGTTGAAACCGTTCCCACGAGCGGGGGAAACACCGGGGAGCTGTTTTTT.